The T cell receptor (beta chain) described here comes from a study of response to subunit inactivated influenza vaccine. TCRdb processed the RT-PCR reads anew with MiXCR; each CDR3 protein has one entry. The data contain more than 500,000 distinct CDR3 sequences, approximately 11% of them singletons. Trimming left V 5 bases short and J 1 base short, with 11 bases between. Germline CDR1 and CDR2: MGHRA and YSYEKL. The CDR3 has 15 amino acids. The data were also submitted as part of a second study, on T cells expressing NK-cell markers. As reported in that work: The authors made TCR beta cDNA libraries by 5'RACE template switching. This switching added a universal primer site and UMIs. From sorted CD3+CD56+NKG2C+, CD3+CD56+NKG2C- and CD3+CD56-NKG2C+ T cells came the TCR beta repertoires. Several of the experiments relied on an anti-gamma-delta TCR antibody so that only alpha-beta TCR T cells were sorted. The CD3+CD56-NKG2C+ fraction of several donors was also led by these clonotypes.

This clonotype was obtained from a man between 50 and 59 years old who received an inactivated influenza vaccine. Sequenced material: PBMCs from blood, taken on the day of vaccination. The chain uses TRBV4-1 and TRBJ2-2, with a tentative D call TRBD2 (5 bases). The CDR3 reads CASSRRAVNTGELFF. CDR3 DNA: TGCGCCAGCAGCAGGCGGGCGGTGAACACCGGGGAGCTGTTTTTT.